These T cell receptor beta chains were read from a single sample in a study of tumor and adjacent non-tumor tissue in lung cancer. TCRdb called the multiplex PCR reads again in MiXCR, with one record for every CDR3 protein. The repertoire holds some 68,000 distinct CDR3 sequences, with approximately 73% as singletons. Input material: distant non-tumor lung tissue. The source of these receptors is a man aged 55 to 70 with non-small cell lung cancer. The CDR3 runs from the conserved cysteine through the conserved F or W. Fields, in order: CDR3 length, J gene, V gene, D gene, clone size, CDR3 protein, CDR3 DNA. D genes are given only for firm matches. Only some rows state a clone size, as once, few, many or a class for expanded clones.

>15|TRBJ2-1|TRBV20-1|TRBD1|.
CSASYVGQVYNEQFF
TGCAGTGCATCGTATGTGGGACAGGTGTACAATGAGCAGTTCTTC
>15|TRBJ2-1|TRBV12-3/TRBV12-4|.|.
CASSFPQRHHNEQFF
TGTGCTAGCAGTTTCCCCCAGCGGCACCACAATGAACAGTTCTTC
>14|TRBJ2-3|TRBV11-2|TRBD2|.
CASSQSGGGDTQYF
TGTGCCAGCAGCCAAAGCGGGGGCGGAGATACGCAGTATTTT
>15|TRBJ1-5|TRBV4-1|.|.
CASSTEGGRGQPQHF
TGTGCTAGCAGCACGGAGGGAGGGAGGGGTCAGCCCCAGCATTTT
>16|TRBJ2-7|TRBV6-1|TRBD2|many
CASSEALAGSSYEQYF
TGTGCCAGCAGTGAAGCATTAGCGGGGAGCTCCTACGAGCAGTACTTC
>15|TRBJ2-7|TRBV7-9|TRBD2|.
CASSLLAGGGYEQYF
TGTGCCAGCAGTCTATTAGCGGGAGGGGGCTACGAGCAGTACTTC
>15|TRBJ1-2|TRBV13|.|.
CVSSHRGLGKYGYTF
TGTGTCAGCAGCCATCGAGGACTGGGGAAATATGGCTACACCTTC
>14|TRBJ2-3|TRBV6-5|.|.
CASRPGVDTDTQYF
TGTGCCAGCCGCCCGGGGGTTGACACAGATACGCAGTATTTT
>15|TRBJ2-3|TRBV29-1|TRBD2|.
CGVVPLAARIDTQYF
TGCGGCGTTGTCCCACTAGCGGCGAGGATAGATACGCAGTATTTT
>14|TRBJ1-1|TRBV7-9|.|.
CVSSLLVGGTEAFF
TGTGTCAGCAGTTTATTGGTGGGAGGCACTGAAGCTTTCTTT
>14|TRBJ2-5|TRBV12-3/TRBV12-4|TRBD1|.
CASGMGTGKKTQYF
TGTGCCAGCGGTATGGGGACAGGGAAGAAGACCCAGTACTTC
>16|TRBJ2-2|TRBV13|TRBD1|many
CASSTRGTGRTGELFF
TGTGCCAGCAGCACAAGAGGGACAGGGCGCACCGGGGAGCTGTTTTTT
>14|TRBJ2-7|TRBV4-1|TRBD2|.
CANSEVSGNYEQYF
TGCGCCAACAGCGAAGTTAGCGGGAATTACGAGCAGTACTTC
>15|TRBJ2-1|TRBV6-5|TRBD2|.
CTSSYASGTHHEQFF
TGTACCAGCAGTTACGCGAGCGGGACTCACCATGAGCAGTTCTTC
>13|TRBJ2-6|TRBV6-5|.|.
CTSSYAGANVLTF
TGTACCAGCAGTTACGCTGGGGCCAACGTACTGACTTTC
>17|TRBJ1-3|TRBV6-6|TRBD1|.
CASSHSTGENRRNSIYF
TGTGCCAGCAGTCACTCGACAGGGGAGAACCGAAGAAACAGCATATATTTT
>15|TRBJ1-5|TRBV13|.|.
CASSLARQNTDTQHF
TGTGCCAGTAGCTTAGCGAGACAGAATACAGATACGCAGCATTTT
>14|TRBJ2-7|TRBV6-5|TRBD1|many
CASSLGQGSDEQYF
TGTGCCAGCAGCCTCGGACAGGGGTCCGACGAGCAGTACTTC
>15|TRBJ1-1|TRBV6-5|.|many
CASSYSEQPRTEAFF
TGTGCCAGCAGTTACTCGGAGCAGCCTAGGACTGAAGCTTTCTTT
>12|TRBJ1-6|TRBV20-1|.|.
CTPKGGDSAPHF
TGCACCCCGAAGGGGGGGGATTCAGCCCCCCACTTT
>13|TRBJ2-7|TRBV11-1|.|.
CTSSRTVQEEQYF
TGTACCAGCAGCCGGACAGTTCAGGAGGAGCAGTACTTC
>13|TRBJ1-1|TRBV24-1|.|.
CAISEEGFTEAFF
TGTGCCATCAGTGAGGAGGGGTTCACTGAAGCTTTCTTT
>15|TRBJ1-5|TRBV28|.|.
CASCLGGGADQPQHF
TGTGCCAGCTGTTTGGGGGGGGGCGCGGATCAACCCCAGCATTTT
>13|TRBJ2-7|TRBV6-2/TRBV6-3|.|.
CASNITPSGSGYF
TGTGCCAGCAATATAACCCCCTCGGGTAGCGGTTACTTC
>14|TRBJ2-7|TRBV7-6|TRBD1|few
CASSPGQGRSEQYF
TGTGCCAGCAGCCCCGGACAGGGGAGATCCGAGCAGTACTTC
>12|TRBJ1-2|TRBV29-1|.|.
CSVPGPNYGYTF
TGCAGCGTTCCGGGCCCGAATTATGGCTACACCTTC
>20|TRBJ1-1|TRBV6-2/TRBV6-3|TRBD1|.
CASGYTFDSGQGLGNTEAFF
TGTGCCAGCGGTTACACATTCGACTCCGGACAGGGGTTGGGAAACACTGAAGCTTTCTTT
>14|TRBJ2-1|TRBV28|.|.
CANSFAAEVNEQFF
TGTGCCAACAGTTTCGCAGCGGAAGTTAATGAGCAGTTCTTC
>13|TRBJ2-1|TRBV5-4|TRBD2|.
CASNSIAGSEQFF
TGTGCCAGCAACTCGATAGCGGGCAGTGAGCAGTTCTTC
>15|TRBJ2-7|TRBV6-2/TRBV6-3|TRBD2|many
CASSRLAGSSYEQYF
TGTGCCAGCAGCCGTCTAGCGGGGAGCTCCTACGAGCAGTACTTC
>14|TRBJ1-2|TRBV6-5|TRBD1|.
CARGGTGDGYGYTF
TGTGCCAGAGGTGGGACAGGGGACGGGTATGGGTACACCTTC
>14|TRBJ1-2|TRBV6-1|.|.
CASSEDVRSYDYTF
TGTGCAAGCAGTGAAGATGTCAGATCATATGACTACACCTTC
>17|TRBJ2-2|TRBV6-5|TRBD2|.
CASSISAGATNTGKLFF
TGTGCCAGCAGTATATCGGCGGGAGCGACGAACACCGGGAAGCTGTTTTTT
>15|TRBJ2-1|TRBV12-3/TRBV12-4|.|once
CASCFPQRDHNEQFF
TGCGCCAGCTGTTTCCCTCAGCGTGACCACAATGAGCAGTTCTTT
>13|TRBJ2-7|TRBV18|.|.
CASSPTETYEQYF
TGTGCCAGCTCACCTACGGAGACCTACGAGCAGTACTTT
>14|TRBJ2-1|TRBV5-1|.|many
CASSLGSGPNEQFF
TGCGCCAGCAGCTTGGGGAGCGGACCCAATGAGCAGTTCTTC
>13|TRBJ1-4|TRBV29-1|.|once
CSVLTGTPMELFF
TGCAGCGTACTTACCGGGACCCCCATGGAACTGTTTTTT
>15|TRBJ2-3|TRBV5-4|.|.
CASSFGGKPTDTQYF
TGTGCCAGTAGCTTCGGTGGGAAGCCAACAGATACGCAGTATTTT
>16|TRBJ2-7|TRBV5-1|TRBD2|once
CASSSDPELAANEQYF
TGCGCCAGCAGCTCCGACCCGGAACTAGCGGCCAACGAGCAGTACTTC
>15|TRBJ2-1|TRBV2|.|many
CASSGPAAPPGEQFF
TGTGCCAGCAGTGGGCCAGCGGCCCCCCCCGGTGAGCAGTTCTTC
>13|TRBJ2-4|TRBV5-4|TRBD2|.
CASSLAGENIQYF
TGTGCCAGCAGCCTAGCGGGAGAGAACATTCAGTACTTC
>13|TRBJ2-6|TRBV5-4|.|.
CAGRVGETNVLTF
TGTGCCGGCCGCGTCGGGGAGACCAACGTCCTGACTTTC
>12|TRBJ2-3|TRBV12-3/TRBV12-4|.|.
CASGSSTDTQYF
TGTGCCAGCGGATCTAGCACAGATACGCAGTATTTT
>14|TRBJ2-3|TRBV5-1|TRBD2|many
CASSLERESDTQYF
TGCGCCAGCAGCTTAGAGCGGGAGTCAGATACGCAGTATTTT
>16|TRBJ1-2|TRBV29-1|TRBD1|many
CSVVPGQGARIYGYTF
TGCAGCGTGGTCCCGGGACAGGGGGCGCGTATCTATGGCTACACCTTC
>15|TRBJ2-2|TRBV5-4|.|.
CASSFGRCNTGVLFF
TGTGCCAGCAGCTTTGGGAGATGCAACACCGGGGTGCTGTTTTTT
>16|TRBJ2-1|TRBV11-1|.|.
CVSSPGGSSSYNEQFF
TGTGTCAGCAGCCCCGGGGGCTCCAGCTCCTACAATGAGCAGTTCTTC
>12|TRBJ2-1|TRBV5-6|.|.
CVSTLEHNEQFF
TGTGTCAGCACCCTCGAACACAATGAGCAGTTCTTC
>15|TRBJ2-5|TRBV5-4|.|.
CASSLFRRLEETRYF
TGTGCCAGCAGCTTGTTCCGCAGACTGGAAGAGACCCGGTACTTC
>14|TRBJ2-7|TRBV30|.|.
CAGTGLQSSYEQYF
TGTGCCGGGACGGGACTCCAGAGCTCCTACGAGCAGTACTTC
>14|TRBJ2-7|TRBV5-1|.|.
CASSSPRDPSEQYF
TGCGCCAGCAGCTCGCCCAGGGATCCCTCCGAGCAGTACTTC
>14|TRBJ2-7|TRBV6-5|.|.
CASSDRQGRYERYF
TGTGCCAGCAGCGATAGGCAGGGCCGCTACGAGCGGTACTTC
>14|TRBJ2-7|TRBV4-2|TRBD1|.
CACNLTGGRDEQYF
TGTGCCTGCAACCTGACAGGGGGTAGGGACGAGCAGTACTTC
>14|TRBJ2-7|TRBV28|.|.
CASSLRDKPYEQYF
TGTGCCAGTAGTTTAAGGGACAAACCCTACGAGCAGTACTTC
>13|TRBJ2-5|TRBV4-1|.|many
CASSQAAGAAQYF
TGCGCCAGCAGCCAAGCCGCGGGGGCCGCCCAGTACTTC